The 12 T cell receptor beta chains in this list originate from one sample, sequenced in a study of type 1 regulatory T cells. TCRdb analysed the reads with MiXCR anew, one entry per CDR3 protein. The repertoire holds 55,000 to 65,000 distinct CDR3 sequences, 62% seen once, with less than 2% in the top ten. The antigens of these receptors remain unknown. The specimen was cultured non-Tr1 T cells, either the whole culture or a sorted T cell fraction (not recorded which). These receptor sequences come from a human donor in good health.

The count of this clonotype is one. The chain joins TRBV29-1 to TRBJ2-1; TRBD1 aligns across 12 bases. Trimming removed 6 bases from V and 6 bases from J; junction bases left unmatched: 18. The germline V gene has CDR1 SQVTM and CDR2 ANQGSEA. This CDR3 spans 18 amino acids. The CDR3 coding sequence is TGCAGCGTAACCGGGACAGGGGGCCTGGGGGAGCATCCCAATGAGCAGTTCTTC. Translating gives CSVTGTGGLGEHPNEQFF.

Here the CDR3 DNA reads TGTGCCAGCAGCTCATTACCGGCCGGGGAGCTGTTTTTT. It codes for CASSSLPAGELFF. The chain combines TRBV7-2 with TRBJ2-2, with D uncertain. Germline assignment: CDR1 SGHTA and CDR2 FQGNSA. Trimming shortened V by 4 bases and J by 6 bases, and 9 bases separated the two germline ends. This CDR3 comprises 13 residues.

V gene TRBV24-1 combines with J gene TRBJ2-3; possible D gene TRBD1, 5 bases. The germline V gene has CDR1 KGHDR and CDR2 SFDVKD. V dropped 4 bases and J dropped 6 bases, with 16 bases sitting between them. The CDR3 spans 15 residues. DNA of the CDR3: TGTGCCACCAGTGACCAGGGTTCTGCGCATGATACGCAGTATTTT. It encodes CATSDQGSAHDTQYF.

This clonotype was observed a few times. The chain is built from TRBV29-1 and TRBJ2-7, with D maybe TRBD1 (6 bases). The V end lost 4 bases, the J end lost 7 bases, and 14 bases lay between the germline ends. Germline CDR1 SQVTM, CDR2 ANQGSEA. This CDR3 is 12 amino acids long. This CDR3 reads CSVGPQGLEQYF. The CDR3 nucleotides read TGCAGCGTTGGACCTCAGGGGCTGGAGCAGTACTTC.

CDR3: CASSLGTSGGTYEQYF. CDR3 coding DNA: TGTGCCAGCAGTCTTGGGACTAGCGGGGGAACCTACGAGCAGTACTTC. The rearrangement uses TRBV7-6 and TRBJ2-7, with 14 bases matching TRBD2. The germline V gene encodes CDR1 SGHVS and CDR2 FNYEAQ. The J segment lost 2 bases and the V segment lost 6 bases, leaving 6 bases of the junction unmatched. This CDR3 is 16 amino acids long.

Only a few counts were recorded for this clonotype. This rearrangement joins TRBV20-1 to TRBJ1-2; D is possibly TRBD1 (5 bases). This CDR3 spans 14 amino acids. The germline gives CDR1 DFQATT, CDR2 SNEGSKA (reference sequence). V lost 5 bases to trimming and J lost 13 bases, with 26 bases between them. The DNA for the CDR3 is TGCAGTGCTCCAGAACAGGACACAGGCTTAGTGCGCACCTTC. The encoded protein is CSAPEQDTGLVRTF.

The genes are TRBV6-5 and TRBJ2-2; weak D call: TRBD1 (5 bases). V dropped 5 bases and J dropped 0 bases, with 13 bases sitting between them. Germline V CDR1 and CDR2: MNHEY, SVGAGI. CDR3 length: 16 residues. For the CDR3, the DNA is TGTGCCAGCAGTGAAAGGGGCGGAGCGAACACCGGGGAGCTGTTTTTT. Translation gives CASSERGGANTGELFF.

This clonotype turned up a few times. The V call is TRBV11-1, the J call TRBJ2-7; 8 bases line up with TRBD1. Per the germline V gene, CDR1 is SGHAT and CDR2 is FQDESV (reference sequence). V trimming: 3 bases; J trimming: 4 bases; junction bases outside the gene matches: 8. CDR3 length: 15 residues. CDR3 amino acids: CASSFNAGGAYEQYF. DNA for the CDR3: TGTGCCAGCAGCTTCAATGCAGGGGGCGCTTACGAGCAGTACTTC.

V gene TRBV6-1 combines with J gene TRBJ1-2, with a possible D match to TRBD1 (5 bases). The CDR3 has 13 residues. Between the trimmed V and J ends, which lost 0 bases and 5 bases, there was a span of 7 bases. The germline gives CDR1 MNHNS, CDR2 SASEGT. The CDR3 loop reads CASSEAGGYGYTF. The CDR3 nucleotides read TGTGCCAGCAGTGAAGCGGGGGGGTATGGCTACACCTTC.

The chain recombines TRBV2 with TRBJ2-5, with unresolved D. The CDR3 totals 13 residues. CDR1 SNHLY and CDR2 FYNNEI come from the germline V gene. The germline V and J ends were trimmed by 4 bases and 5 bases, with 11 bases remaining between them. CDR3 nucleotides: TGTGCCAGCAGTGGGCTGGTCCGGGAGACCCAGTACTTC. Amino acids: CASSGLVRETQYF.

DNA for the CDR3: TGTGCCAGCAGTTACCGAGACAGGGGGGGGACTGGTGAAGCTTTCTTT. Its translation is CASSYRDRGGTGEAFF. This chain joins TRBV28 and TRBJ1-1; 9 positions agree with TRBD1. The CDR3 is 16 amino acids. V was clipped by 4 bases and J by 7 bases; unmatched bases: 13. Germline V lookup: CDR1 MDHEN, CDR2 SYDVKM.

This clonotype turned up a few times. This chain joins TRBV2 and TRBJ2-1; no clear D. V gave up 3 bases and J gave up 12 bases, with 9 bases separating them. The CDR3 is 11 amino acids. Per the germline V gene, CDR1 is SNHLY and CDR2 is FYNNEI. The CDR3 loop reads CASSELVGQFF. The CDR3 bases are TGTGCCAGCAGTGAGCTAGTGGGGCAGTTCTTC.